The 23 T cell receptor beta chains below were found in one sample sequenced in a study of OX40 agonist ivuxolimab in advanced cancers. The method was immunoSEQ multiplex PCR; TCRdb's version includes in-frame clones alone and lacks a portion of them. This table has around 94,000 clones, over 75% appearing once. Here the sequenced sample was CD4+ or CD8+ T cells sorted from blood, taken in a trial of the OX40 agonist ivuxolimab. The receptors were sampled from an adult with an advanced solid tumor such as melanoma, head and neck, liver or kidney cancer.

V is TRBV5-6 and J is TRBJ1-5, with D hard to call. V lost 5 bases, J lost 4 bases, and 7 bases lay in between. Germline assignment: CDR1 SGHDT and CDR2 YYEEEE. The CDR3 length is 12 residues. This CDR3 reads CASRMGNQPQHF. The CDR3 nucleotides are TGTGCCAGCAGGATGGGGAATCAGCCCCAGCATTTT.

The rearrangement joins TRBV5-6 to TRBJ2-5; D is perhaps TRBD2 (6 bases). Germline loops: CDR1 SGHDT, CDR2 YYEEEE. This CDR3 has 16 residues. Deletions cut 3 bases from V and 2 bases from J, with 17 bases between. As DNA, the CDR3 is TGTGCCAGCAGCTGGGCGGGTGGGGGGAGACAAGAGACCCAGTACTTC. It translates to CASSWAGGGRQETQYF.

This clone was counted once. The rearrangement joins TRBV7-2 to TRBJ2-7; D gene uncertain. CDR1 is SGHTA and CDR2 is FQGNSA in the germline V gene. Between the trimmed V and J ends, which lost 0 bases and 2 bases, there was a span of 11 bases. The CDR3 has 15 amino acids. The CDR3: CASSLAPGNPYEQYF. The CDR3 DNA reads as TGTGCCAGCAGCTTAGCGCCTGGGAATCCCTACGAGCAGTACTTC.

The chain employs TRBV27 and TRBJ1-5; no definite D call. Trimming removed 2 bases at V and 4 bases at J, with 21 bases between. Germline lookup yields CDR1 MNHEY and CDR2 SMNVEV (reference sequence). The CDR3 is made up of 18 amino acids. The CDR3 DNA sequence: TGTGCCAGCAGTTTAAAAGGAGTGGCCTCAGAGAAGAATCAGCCCCAGCATTTT. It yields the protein CASSLKGVASEKNQPQHF.

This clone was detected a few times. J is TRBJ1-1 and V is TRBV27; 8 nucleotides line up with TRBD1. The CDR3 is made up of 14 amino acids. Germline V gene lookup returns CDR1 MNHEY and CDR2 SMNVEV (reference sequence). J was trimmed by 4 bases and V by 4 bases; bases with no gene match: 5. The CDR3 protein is CASSYEDRATEAFF. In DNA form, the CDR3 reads TGTGCCAGCAGTTATGAGGACAGGGCCACTGAAGCTTTCTTT.

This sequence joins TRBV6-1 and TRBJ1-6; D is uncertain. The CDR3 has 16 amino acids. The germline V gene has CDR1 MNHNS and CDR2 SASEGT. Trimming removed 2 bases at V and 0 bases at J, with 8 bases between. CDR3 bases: TGTGCCAGCAGTGAACTTTTCAGCTCCTATAATTCACCCCTCCACTTT. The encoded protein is CASSELFSSYNSPLHF.

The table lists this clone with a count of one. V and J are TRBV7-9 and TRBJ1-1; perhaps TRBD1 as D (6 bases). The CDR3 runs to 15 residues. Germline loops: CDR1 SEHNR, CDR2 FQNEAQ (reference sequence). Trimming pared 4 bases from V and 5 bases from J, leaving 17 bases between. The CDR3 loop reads CASSSYDGGLTEAFF. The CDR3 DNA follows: TGTGCCAGCAGCTCCTATGATGGGGGCTTGACTGAAGCTTTCTTT.

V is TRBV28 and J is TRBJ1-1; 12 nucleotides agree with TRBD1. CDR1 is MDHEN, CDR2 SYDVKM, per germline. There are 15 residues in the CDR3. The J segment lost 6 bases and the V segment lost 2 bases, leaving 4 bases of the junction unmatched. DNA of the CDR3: TGTGCCAGCAGTTTAATGGGACAGGGGGCCTCTGAAGCTTTCTTT. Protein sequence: CASSLMGQGASEAFF.

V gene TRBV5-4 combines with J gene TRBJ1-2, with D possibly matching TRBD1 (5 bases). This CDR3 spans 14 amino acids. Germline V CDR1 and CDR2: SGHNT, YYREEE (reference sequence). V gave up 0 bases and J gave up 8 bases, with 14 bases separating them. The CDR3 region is CASSLVGSGGGYTF. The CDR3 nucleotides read TGTGCCAGCAGCTTGGTGGGGTCCGGGGGAGGCTACACCTTC. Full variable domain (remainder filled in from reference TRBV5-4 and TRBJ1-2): ETGVTQSPTHLIKTRGQQVTLRCSSQSGHNTVSWYQQALGQGPQFIFQYYREEENGRGNFPPRFSGLQFPNYSSELNVNALELDDSALYLCASSLVGSGGGYTFGSGTRLTVV.

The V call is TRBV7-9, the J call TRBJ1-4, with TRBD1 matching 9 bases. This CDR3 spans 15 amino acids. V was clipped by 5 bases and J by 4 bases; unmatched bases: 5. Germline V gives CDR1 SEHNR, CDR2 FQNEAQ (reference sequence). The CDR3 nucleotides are TGTGCCAGCAGCCTCGGACAGGGGTTTAATGAAAAACTGTTTTTT. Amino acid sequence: CASSLGQGFNEKLFF.

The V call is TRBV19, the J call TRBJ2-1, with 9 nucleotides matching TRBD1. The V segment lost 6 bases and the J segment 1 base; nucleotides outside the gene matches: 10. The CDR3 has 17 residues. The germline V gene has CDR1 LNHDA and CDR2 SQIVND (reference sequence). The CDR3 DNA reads TGTGCCAGTAGCGCCACCGGGACAGGGCAGTCCTACAATGAGCAGTTCTTC. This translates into CASSATGTGQSYNEQFF.

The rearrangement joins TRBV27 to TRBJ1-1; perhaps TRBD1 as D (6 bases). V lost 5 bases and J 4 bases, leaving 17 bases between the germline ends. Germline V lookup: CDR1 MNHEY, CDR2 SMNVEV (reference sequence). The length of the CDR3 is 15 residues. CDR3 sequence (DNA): TGTGCCAGCAGTCTACGGACCAAAGGGGGCACTGAAGCTTTCTTT. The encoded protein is CASSLRTKGGTEAFF.

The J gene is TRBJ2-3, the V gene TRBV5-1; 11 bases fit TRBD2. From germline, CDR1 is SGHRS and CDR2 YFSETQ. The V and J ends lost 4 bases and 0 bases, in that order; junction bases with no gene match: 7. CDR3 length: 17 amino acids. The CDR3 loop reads CASSRSSGGLSTDTQYF. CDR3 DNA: TGCGCCAGCAGCCGTTCTAGCGGGGGGTTAAGCACAGATACGCAGTATTTT.

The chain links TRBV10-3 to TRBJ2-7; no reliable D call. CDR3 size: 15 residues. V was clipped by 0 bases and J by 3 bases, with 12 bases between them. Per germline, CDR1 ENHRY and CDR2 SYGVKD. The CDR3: CAISESISVGYEQYF. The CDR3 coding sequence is TGTGCCATCAGTGAGTCGATCAGTGTGGGCTACGAGCAGTACTTC.

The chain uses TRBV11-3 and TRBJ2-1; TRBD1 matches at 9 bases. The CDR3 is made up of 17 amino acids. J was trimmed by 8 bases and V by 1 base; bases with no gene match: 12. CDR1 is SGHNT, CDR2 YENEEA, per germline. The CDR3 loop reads CASSLGWGDRVVHEQFF. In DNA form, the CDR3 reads TGTGCCAGCAGCTTAGGGTGGGGGGACAGGGTTGTACATGAGCAGTTCTTC.

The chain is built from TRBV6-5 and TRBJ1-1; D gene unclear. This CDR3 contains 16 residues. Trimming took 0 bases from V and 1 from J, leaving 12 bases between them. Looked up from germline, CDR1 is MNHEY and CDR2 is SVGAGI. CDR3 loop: CASSYSYTSKNTEAFF. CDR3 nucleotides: TGTGCCAGCAGTTACTCGTATACGTCGAAGAACACTGAAGCTTTCTTT.

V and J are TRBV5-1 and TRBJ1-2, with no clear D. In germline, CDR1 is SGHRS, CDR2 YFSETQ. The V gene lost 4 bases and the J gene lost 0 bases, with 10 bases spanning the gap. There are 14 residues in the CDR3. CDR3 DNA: TGCGCCAGCAGCAAAACAGAAACTAACTATGGCTACACCTTC. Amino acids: CASSKTETNYGYTF.

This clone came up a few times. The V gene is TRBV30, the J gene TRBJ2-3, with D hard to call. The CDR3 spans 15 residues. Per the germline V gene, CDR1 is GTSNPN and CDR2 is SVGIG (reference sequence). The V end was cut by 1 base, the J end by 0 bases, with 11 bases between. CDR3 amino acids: CAWSATGLSTDTQYF. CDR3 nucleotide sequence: TGTGCCTGGAGTGCGACGGGTCTTAGCACAGATACGCAGTATTTT.

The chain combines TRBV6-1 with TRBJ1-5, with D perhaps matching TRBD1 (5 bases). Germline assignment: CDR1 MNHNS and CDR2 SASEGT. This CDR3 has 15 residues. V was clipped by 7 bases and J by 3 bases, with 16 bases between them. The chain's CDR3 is CASKGGAGTNQPQHF. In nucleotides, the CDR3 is TGTGCCAGCAAAGGTGGGGCAGGCACCAATCAGCCCCAGCATTTT.

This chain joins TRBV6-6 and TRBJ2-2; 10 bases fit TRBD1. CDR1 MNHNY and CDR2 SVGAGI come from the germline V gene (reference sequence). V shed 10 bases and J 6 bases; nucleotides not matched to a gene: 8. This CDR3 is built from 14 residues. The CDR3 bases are TGTGCCATCTCGGACAGGGGGTACGCCGGGGAGCTGTTTTTT. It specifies CAISDRGYAGELFF.

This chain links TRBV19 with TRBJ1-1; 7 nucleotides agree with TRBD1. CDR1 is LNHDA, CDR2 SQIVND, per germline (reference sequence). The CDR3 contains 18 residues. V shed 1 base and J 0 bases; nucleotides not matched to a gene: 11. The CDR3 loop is CASSIGLSRGGLNTEAFF. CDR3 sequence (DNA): TGTGCCAGTAGTATAGGGCTATCCAGGGGGGGGCTGAACACTGAAGCTTTCTTT.

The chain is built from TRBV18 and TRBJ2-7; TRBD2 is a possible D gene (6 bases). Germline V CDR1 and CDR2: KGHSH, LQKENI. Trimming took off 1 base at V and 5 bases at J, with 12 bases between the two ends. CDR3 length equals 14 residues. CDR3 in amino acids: CASSPRGAPDEQYF. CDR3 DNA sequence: TGTGCCAGCTCACCACGCGGGGCGCCGGACGAGCAGTACTTC.

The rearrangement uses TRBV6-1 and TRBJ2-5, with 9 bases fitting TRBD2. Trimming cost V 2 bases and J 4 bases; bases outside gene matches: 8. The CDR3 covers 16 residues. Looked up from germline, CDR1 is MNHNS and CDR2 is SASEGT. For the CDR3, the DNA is TGTGCCAGCAGTGAATTCGGCGGGGGGGCCCGAGAGACCCAGTACTTC. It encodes CASSEFGGGARETQYF.